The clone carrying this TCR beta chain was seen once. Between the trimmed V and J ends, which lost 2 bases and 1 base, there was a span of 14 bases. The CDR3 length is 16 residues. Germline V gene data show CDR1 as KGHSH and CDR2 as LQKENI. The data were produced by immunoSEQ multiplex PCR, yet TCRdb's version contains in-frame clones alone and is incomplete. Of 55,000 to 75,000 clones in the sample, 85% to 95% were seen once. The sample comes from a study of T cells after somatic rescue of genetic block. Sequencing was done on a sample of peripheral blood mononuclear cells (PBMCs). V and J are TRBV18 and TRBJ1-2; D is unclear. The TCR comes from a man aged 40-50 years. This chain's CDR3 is CASSPSAARLNYGYTF. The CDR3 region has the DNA TGTGCCAGCTCACCAAGTGCGGCGCGACTTAACTATGGCTACACCTTC.